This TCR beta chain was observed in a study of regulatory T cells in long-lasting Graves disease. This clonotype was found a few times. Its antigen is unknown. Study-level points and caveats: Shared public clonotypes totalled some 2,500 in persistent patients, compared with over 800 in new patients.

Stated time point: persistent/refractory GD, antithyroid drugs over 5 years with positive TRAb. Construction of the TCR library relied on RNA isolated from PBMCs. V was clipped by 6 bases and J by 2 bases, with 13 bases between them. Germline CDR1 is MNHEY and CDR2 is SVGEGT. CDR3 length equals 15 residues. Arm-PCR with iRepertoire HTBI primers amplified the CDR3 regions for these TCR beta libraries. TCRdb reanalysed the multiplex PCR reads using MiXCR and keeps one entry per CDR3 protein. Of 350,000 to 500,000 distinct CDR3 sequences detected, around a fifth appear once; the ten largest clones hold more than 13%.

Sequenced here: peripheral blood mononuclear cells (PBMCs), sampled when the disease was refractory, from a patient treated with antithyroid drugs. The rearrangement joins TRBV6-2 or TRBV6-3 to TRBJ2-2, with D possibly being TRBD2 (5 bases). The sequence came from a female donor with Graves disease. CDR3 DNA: TGTGCCAGCAGGTCCGGGAATTCAAACACCGGGGAGCTGTTTTTT. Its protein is CASRSGNSNTGELFF.